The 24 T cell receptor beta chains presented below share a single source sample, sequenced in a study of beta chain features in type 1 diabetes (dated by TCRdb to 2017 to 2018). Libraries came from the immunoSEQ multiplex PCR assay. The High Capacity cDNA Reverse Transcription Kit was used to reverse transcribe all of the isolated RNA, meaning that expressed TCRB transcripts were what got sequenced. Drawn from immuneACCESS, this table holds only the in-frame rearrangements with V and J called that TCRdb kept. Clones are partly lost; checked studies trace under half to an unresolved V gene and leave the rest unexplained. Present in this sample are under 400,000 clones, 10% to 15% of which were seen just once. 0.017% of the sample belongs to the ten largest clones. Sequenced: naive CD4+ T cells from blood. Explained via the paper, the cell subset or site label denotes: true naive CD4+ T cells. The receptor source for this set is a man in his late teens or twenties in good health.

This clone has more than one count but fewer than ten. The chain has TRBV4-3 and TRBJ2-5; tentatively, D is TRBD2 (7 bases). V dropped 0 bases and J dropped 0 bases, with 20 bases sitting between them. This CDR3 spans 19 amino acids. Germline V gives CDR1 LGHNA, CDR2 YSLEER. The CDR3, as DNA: TGCGCCAGCAGCCAAGATCCGGCGGGGGCCCGGCCGTACCAAGAGACCCAGTACTTC. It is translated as CASSQDPAGARPYQETQYF.

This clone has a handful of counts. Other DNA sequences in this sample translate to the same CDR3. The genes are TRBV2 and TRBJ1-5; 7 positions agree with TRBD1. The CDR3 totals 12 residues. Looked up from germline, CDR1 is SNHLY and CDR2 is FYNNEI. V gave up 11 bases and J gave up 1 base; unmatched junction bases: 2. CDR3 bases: TGTGCCTCGACAGGGAGCAATCAGCCCCAGCATTTT. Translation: CASTGSNQPQHF.

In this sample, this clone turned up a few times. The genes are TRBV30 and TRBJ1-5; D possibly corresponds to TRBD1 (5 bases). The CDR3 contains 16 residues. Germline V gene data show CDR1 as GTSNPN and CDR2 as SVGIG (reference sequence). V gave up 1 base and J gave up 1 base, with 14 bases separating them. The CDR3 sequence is CAWSGLTAGSNQPQHF. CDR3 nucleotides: TGTGCCTGGAGTGGGCTGACAGCGGGGAGCAATCAGCCCCAGCATTTT.

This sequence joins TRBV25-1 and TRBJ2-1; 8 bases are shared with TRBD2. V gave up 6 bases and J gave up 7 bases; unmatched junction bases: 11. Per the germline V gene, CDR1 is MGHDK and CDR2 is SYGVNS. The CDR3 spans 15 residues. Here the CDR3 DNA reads TGTGCCAGCAGCCCCCGGGCGGGAGGTTCAAATGAGCAGTTCTTC. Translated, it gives CASSPRAGGSNEQFF.

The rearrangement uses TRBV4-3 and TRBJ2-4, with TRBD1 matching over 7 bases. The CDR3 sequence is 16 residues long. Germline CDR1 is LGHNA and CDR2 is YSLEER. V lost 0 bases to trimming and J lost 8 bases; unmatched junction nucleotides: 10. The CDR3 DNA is TGCGCCAGCAGCCAAGATCGAGGGGGCGTAAGGGACATTCAGTACTTC. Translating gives CASSQDRGGVRDIQYF.

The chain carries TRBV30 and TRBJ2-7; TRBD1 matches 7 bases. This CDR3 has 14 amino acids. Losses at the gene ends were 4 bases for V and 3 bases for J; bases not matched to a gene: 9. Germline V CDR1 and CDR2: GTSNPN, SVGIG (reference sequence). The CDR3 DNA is TGTGCCTGGAAACGCCCGGGGACAGTCTACGAGCAGTACTTC. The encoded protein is CAWKRPGTVYEQYF.

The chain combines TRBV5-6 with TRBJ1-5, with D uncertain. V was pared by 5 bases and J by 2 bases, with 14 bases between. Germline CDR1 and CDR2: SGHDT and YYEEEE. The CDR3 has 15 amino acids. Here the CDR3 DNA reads TGTGCCAGCAGTGTCGGGGTCTCACGCAATCAGCCCCAGCATTTT. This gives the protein CASSVGVSRNQPQHF.

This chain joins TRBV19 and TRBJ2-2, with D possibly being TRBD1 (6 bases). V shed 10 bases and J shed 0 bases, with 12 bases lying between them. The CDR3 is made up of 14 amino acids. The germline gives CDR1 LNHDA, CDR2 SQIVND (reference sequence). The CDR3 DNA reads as TGTGCCACCCTAGACAGGACGAACACCGGGGAGCTGTTTTTT. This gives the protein CATLDRTNTGELFF. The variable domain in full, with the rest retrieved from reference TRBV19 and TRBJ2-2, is DGGITQSPKYLFRKEGQNVTLSCEQNLNHDAMYWYRQDPGQGLRLIYYSQIVNDFQKGDIAEGYSVSREKKESFPLTVTSAQKNPTAFYLCATLDRTNTGELFFGEGSRLTVL.

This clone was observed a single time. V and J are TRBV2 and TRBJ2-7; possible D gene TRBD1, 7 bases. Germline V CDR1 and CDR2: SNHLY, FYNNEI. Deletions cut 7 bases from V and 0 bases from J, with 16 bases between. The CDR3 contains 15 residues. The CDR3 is CASTMTGRSSYEQYF. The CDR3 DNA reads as TGTGCCAGCACCATGACAGGGAGGAGCTCCTACGAGCAGTACTTC. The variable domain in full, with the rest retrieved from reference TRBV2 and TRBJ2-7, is EPEVTQTPSHQVTQMGQEVILRCVPISNHLYFYWYRQILGQKVEFLVSFYNNEISEKSEIFDDQFSVERPDGSNFTLKIRSTKLEDSAMYFCASTMTGRSSYEQYFGPGTRLTVT.

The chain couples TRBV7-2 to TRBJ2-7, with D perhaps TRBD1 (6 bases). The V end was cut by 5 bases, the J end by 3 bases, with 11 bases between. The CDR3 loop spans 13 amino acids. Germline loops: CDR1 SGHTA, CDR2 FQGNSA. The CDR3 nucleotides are TGTGCCAGCAGCCCTCAACAGGGCTACGAGCAGTACTTC. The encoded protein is CASSPQQGYEQYF.

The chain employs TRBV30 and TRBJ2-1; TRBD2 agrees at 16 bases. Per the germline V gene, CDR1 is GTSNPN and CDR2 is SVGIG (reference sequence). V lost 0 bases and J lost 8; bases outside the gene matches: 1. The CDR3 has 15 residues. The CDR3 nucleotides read TGTGCCTGGAGTGTGGGACTAGCGGGAGGGCATGAGCAGTTCTTC. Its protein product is CAWSVGLAGGHEQFF.

CDR3 sequence (DNA): TGTGCCAGCAGCTTAATCCAGGGGGCAAACTATGGCTACACCTTC. This codes for CASSLIQGANYGYTF. This chain joins TRBV7-9 and TRBJ1-2, with 8 bases identical to TRBD1. The trim removed 2 bases at V and 2 bases at J, leaving 4 bases unmatched. The CDR3 length is 15 residues. Germline V gene data show CDR1 as SEHNR and CDR2 as FQNEAQ (reference sequence).

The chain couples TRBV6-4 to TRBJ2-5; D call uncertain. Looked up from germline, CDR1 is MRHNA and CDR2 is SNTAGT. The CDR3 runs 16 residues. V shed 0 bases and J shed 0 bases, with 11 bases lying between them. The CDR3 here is CASSDSRPRYQETQYF. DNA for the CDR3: TGTGCCAGCAGTGACTCTCGGCCGCGGTACCAAGAGACCCAGTACTTC.

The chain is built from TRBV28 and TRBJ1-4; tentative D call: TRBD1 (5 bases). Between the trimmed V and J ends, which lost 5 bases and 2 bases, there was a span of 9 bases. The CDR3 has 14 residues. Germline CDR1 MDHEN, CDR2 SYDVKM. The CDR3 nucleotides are TGTGCCAGCAGTCAACAGGACACTAATGAAAAACTGTTTTTT. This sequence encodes CASSQQDTNEKLFF.

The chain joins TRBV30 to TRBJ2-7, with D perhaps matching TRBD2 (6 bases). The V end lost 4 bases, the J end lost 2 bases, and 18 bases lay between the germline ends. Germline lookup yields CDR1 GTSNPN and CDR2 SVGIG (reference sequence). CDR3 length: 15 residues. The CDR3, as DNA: TGTGCCTGGATTAGGGAAGGAGGGTTCGCCTACGAGCAGTACTTC. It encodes CAWIREGGFAYEQYF.

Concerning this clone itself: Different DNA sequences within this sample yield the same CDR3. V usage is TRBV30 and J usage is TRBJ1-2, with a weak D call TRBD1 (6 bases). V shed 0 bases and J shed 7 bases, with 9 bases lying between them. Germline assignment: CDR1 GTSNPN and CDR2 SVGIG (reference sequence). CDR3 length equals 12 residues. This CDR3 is CAWSVAGVGYTF. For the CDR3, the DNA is TGTGCCTGGAGTGTGGCAGGGGTTGGCTACACCTTC.

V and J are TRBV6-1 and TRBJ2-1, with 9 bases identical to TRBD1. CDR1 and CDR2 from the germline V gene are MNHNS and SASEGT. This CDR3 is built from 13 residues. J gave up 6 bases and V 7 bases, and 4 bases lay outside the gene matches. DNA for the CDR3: TGTGCCAGCACCCTGACAGGGGGCAATGAGCAGTTCTTC. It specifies CASTLTGGNEQFF.

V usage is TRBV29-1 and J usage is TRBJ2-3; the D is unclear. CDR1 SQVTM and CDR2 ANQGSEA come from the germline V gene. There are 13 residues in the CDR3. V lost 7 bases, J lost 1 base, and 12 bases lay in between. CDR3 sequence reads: CSAGRQGTDTQYF. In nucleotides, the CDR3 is TGCAGCGCCGGCCGGCAGGGCACAGATACGCAGTATTTT.

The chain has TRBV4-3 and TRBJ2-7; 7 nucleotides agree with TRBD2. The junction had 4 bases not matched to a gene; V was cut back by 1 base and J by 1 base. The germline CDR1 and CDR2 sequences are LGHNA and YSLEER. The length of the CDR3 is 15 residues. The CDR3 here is CASSQAWGGSYEQYF. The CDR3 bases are TGCGCCAGCAGCCAAGCCTGGGGGGGGTCCTACGAGCAGTACTTC.

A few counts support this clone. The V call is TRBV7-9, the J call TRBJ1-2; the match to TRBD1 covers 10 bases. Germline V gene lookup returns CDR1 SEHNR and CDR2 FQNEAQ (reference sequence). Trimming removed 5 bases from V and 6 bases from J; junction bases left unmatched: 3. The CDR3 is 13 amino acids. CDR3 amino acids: CASSIGTGDGYTF. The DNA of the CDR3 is TGTGCCAGCAGCATCGGGACAGGGGATGGCTACACCTTC.

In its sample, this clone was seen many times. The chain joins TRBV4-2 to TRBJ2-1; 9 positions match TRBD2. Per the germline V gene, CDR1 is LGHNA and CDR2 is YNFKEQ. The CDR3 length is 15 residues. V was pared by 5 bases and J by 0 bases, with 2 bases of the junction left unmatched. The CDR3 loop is CASSNSGSSYNEQFF. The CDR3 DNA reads TGTGCCAGCAGCAATAGCGGGAGCTCCTACAATGAGCAGTTCTTC.

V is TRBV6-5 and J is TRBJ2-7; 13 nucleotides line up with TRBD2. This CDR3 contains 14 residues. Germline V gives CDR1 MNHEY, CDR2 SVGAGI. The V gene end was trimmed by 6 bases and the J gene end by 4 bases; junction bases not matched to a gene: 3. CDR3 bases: TGTGCCAGCAGGGGGACTAGCGGGAAGTACGAGCAGTACTTC. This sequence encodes CASRGTSGKYEQYF.

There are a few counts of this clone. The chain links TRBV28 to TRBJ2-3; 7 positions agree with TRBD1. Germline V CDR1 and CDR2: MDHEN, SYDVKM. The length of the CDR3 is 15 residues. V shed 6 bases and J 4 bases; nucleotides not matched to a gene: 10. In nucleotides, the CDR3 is TGTGCCAGCAGAAGGGGGCTAAGTTGGGCAGATACGCAGTATTTT. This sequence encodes CASRRGLSWADTQYF.

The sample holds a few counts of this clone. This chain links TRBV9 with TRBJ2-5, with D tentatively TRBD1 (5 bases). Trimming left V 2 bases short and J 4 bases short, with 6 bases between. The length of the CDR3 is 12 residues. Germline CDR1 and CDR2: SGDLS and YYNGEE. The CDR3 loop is CASSVTGETQYF. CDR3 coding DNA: TGTGCCAGCAGCGTCACAGGAGAGACCCAGTACTTC.